Shown below are 16 T cell receptor beta chains from a single sample sequenced in a study of T cells in Graves' hyperthyroidism and ophthalmopathy. Amplification yielded TCR beta CDR3 regions, with RNA transcripts as the source. First-round RT-PCR targeting the TCR CDR3 was performed with the HTBI primer set. A single record per CDR3 protein comes from TCRdb applying MiXCR to the multiplex PCR reads. The repertoire holds roughly 580,000 distinct CDR3 sequences, with about 45% as singletons. Sequences were obtained from peripheral blood or thyroid tissue (not recorded which). These receptors all stem from a woman between 18 and 29 years old with Graves' hyperthyroidism.

This chain uses TRBV14 with TRBJ1-1; D is possibly TRBD1 (5 bases). The CDR3 is made up of 16 amino acids. With 4 bases removed from V and 0 bases from J, the gap between germline ends came to 15 bases. Germline loops: CDR1 SGHDN, CDR2 FVKESK. The CDR3 spells CASSRLGLSLNTEAFF. The CDR3 DNA sequence: TGTGCCAGCAGCCGGTTGGGACTATCTTTGAACACTGAAGCTTTCTTT. The variable domain in full, completed from reference TRBV14 and TRBJ1-1, reads EAGVTQFPSHSVIEKGQTVTLRCDPISGHDNLYWYRRVMGKEIKFLLHFVKESKQDESGMPNNRFLAERTGGTYSTLKVQPAELEDSGVYFCASSRLGLSLNTEAFFGQGTRLTVV.

The rearrangement links TRBV10-3 to TRBJ2-6; perhaps TRBD2 as D (6 bases). V was trimmed by 6 bases and J by 1 base, leaving 10 bases between them. The CDR3 contains 15 residues. The V gene's germline CDR1 is ENHRY and CDR2 SYGVKD. The CDR3 here is CAIRDGGSGANVLTF. CDR3 bases: TGTGCCATCAGGGATGGGGGGTCTGGGGCCAACGTCCTGACTTTC.

This clonotype was counted ten times or more. The chain recombines TRBV19 with TRBJ1-4, with 7 bases identical to TRBD1. From germline, CDR1 is LNHDA and CDR2 SQIVND (reference sequence). This CDR3 has 13 residues. The V and J ends lost 5 bases and 8 bases, in that order; junction bases with no gene match: 5. The CDR3 nucleotides read TGTGCCAGTAGTGTCGTCAGGGGGGAAAAACTGTTTTTT. This gives the protein CASSVVRGEKLFF. Full variable domain (rest looked up from reference TRBV19 and TRBJ1-4): DGGITQSPKYLFRKEGQNVTLSCEQNLNHDAMYWYRQDPGQGLRLIYYSQIVNDFQKGDIAEGYSVSREKKESFPLTVTSAQKNPTAFYLCASSVVRGEKLFFGSGTQLSVL.

J is TRBJ2-7 and V is TRBV7-6; D unclear. The CDR3 spans 15 residues. The V end was cut by 7 bases, the J end by 6 bases, with 22 bases between. Per germline, CDR1 SGHVS and CDR2 FNYEAQ. The CDR3 sequence is CASNSRTDIYGEQYF. CDR3 bases: TGTGCCAGCAACTCCAGGACCGACATTTACGGCGAGCAGTACTTC.

This clonotype has just a few counts. V is TRBV11-1 and J is TRBJ2-7, with a possible D match to TRBD1 (5 bases). CDR1 is SGHAT and CDR2 is FQDESV in the germline V gene (reference sequence). The V end lost 3 bases, the J end lost 2 bases, and 20 bases lay between the germline ends. The CDR3 is 17 amino acids. This CDR3 is CASSFSLIDSRAYEQYF. The CDR3 DNA reads TGTGCCAGCAGCTTCTCCCTTATCGACAGTCGTGCCTACGAGCAGTACTTC.

This clonotype appeared many times. The V call is TRBV7-3, the J call TRBJ1-6; D is undetermined. Trimming left V 0 bases short and J 0 bases short, with 6 bases between. The CDR3 runs to 16 residues. Germline-derived CDR1 and CDR2 are SGHTA and FQGTGA. The CDR3 region has the DNA TGTGCCAGCAGCTTAACGGGGAGCTCCTATAATTCACCCCTCCACTTT. Amino acid sequence: CASSLTGSSYNSPLHF.

Of note for this clonotype: A read error may explain this, as a much larger clone is one base away. V is TRBV10-3 and J is TRBJ2-5, with D uncertain. This CDR3 contains 14 residues. From germline, CDR1 is ENHRY and CDR2 SYGVKD. The V and J ends lost 3 bases and 5 bases respectively, with 13 bases between them. For the CDR3, the DNA is TGTGCCATCAGTGATTTACAGAGATCGGAGACCCAGTACTTC. It translates to CAISDLQRSETQYF.

Many counts were recorded for this clonotype. CDR3 bases: TGTGCCAGCAGGCCGACTAGCGGGAGAGGGTACGAGCAGTACTTC. This translates into CASRPTSGRGYEQYF. The V gene is TRBV7-2, the J gene TRBJ2-7; 12 bases match TRBD2. CDR3 length: 15 amino acids. V lost 6 bases and J lost 4; bases outside the gene matches: 7. CDR1 is SGHTA and CDR2 is FQGNSA in the germline V gene.

V usage is TRBV7-9 and J usage is TRBJ1-1; no reliable D call. The CDR3 sequence is 14 residues long. CDR1 SEHNR and CDR2 FQNEAQ come from the germline V gene (reference sequence). V was clipped by 0 bases and J by 2 bases, with 7 bases between them. The CDR3 is CASSLALENTEAFF. CDR3 in DNA: TGTGCCAGCAGCTTAGCTCTGGAAAACACTGAAGCTTTCTTT.

This clonotype has just a few counts. The CDR3 loop reads CSVVRQGNTEAFF. The CDR3 nucleotides are TGCAGCGTTGTCCGACAGGGGAACACTGAAGCTTTCTTT. The chain carries TRBV29-1 and TRBJ1-1; 7 bases are a match to TRBD1. The CDR3 consists of 13 residues. V lost 4 bases and J lost 1; bases outside the gene matches: 3. CDR1 SQVTM and CDR2 ANQGSEA come from the germline V gene.

There are many counts of this clonotype. V usage is TRBV25-1 and J usage is TRBJ2-5; 10 bases line up with TRBD2. The germline CDR1 and CDR2 sequences are MGHDK and SYGVNS. The CDR3 contains 16 residues. V lost 1 base to trimming and J lost 2 bases; unmatched junction nucleotides: 4. The CDR3 loop is CASSESLAGVQETQYF. DNA for the CDR3: TGTGCCAGCAGTGAATCCCTAGCGGGAGTTCAAGAGACCCAGTACTTC. The full variable domain, in which reference TRBV25-1 and TRBJ2-5 provide the parts outside the CDR3, is EADIYQTPRYLVIGTGKKITLECSQTMGHDKMYWYQQDPGMELHLIHYSYGVNSTEKGDLSSESTVSRIRTEHFPLTLESARPSHTSQYLCASSESLAGVQETQYFGPGTRLLVL.

This clonotype was counted between two and nine times. This chain uses TRBV6-5 with TRBJ2-7, with 7 bases lining up with TRBD2. Germline CDR1 and CDR2: MNHEY and SVGAGI. This CDR3 comprises 14 residues. Trimming at V came to 2 bases and at J to 2 bases, leaving 3 bases not matched to a gene. The CDR3 spells CASSYVSGPYEQYF. The CDR3, as DNA: TGTGCCAGCAGTTACGTTAGCGGGCCCTACGAGCAGTACTTC.

As concerns this clonotype: A read error may explain this, as a much larger clone is one base away. The CDR3 sequence: CSAPVTSRGETQYF. For the CDR3, the DNA is TGCAGTGCTCCGGTGACTAGTCGCGGAGAGACCCAGTACTTC. The chain is built from TRBV20-1 and TRBJ2-5; possible D gene TRBD2, 6 bases. Trimming cost V 5 bases and J 4 bases, with 17 bases left between them. This CDR3 region has 14 residues. Germline V gene sequence: CDR1 DFQATT, CDR2 SNEGSKA (reference sequence).

Comment on this clonotype: One end of the junction does not line up with germline, which may come from a read error. The gene calls are TRBV24-1 and TRBJ2-5, with TRBD2 identical over 16 bases. This CDR3 spans 18 amino acids. Per germline, CDR1 KGHDR and CDR2 SFDVKD. As DNA, the CDR3 is TGTGCCACCAGTGCTCCGGGGACTAGCGGGAGGGCCCAAAAGACCCAGTACTTC. Protein sequence: CATSAPGTSGRAQKTQYF.

The J gene is TRBJ2-7, the V gene TRBV5-1; 8 positions agree with TRBD2. The CDR3 covers 15 residues. Trimming removed 5 bases from V and 4 bases from J; junction bases left unmatched: 11. From germline, CDR1 is SGHRS and CDR2 YFSETQ. The CDR3 bases are TGCGCCAGCAGTCCTTGGGGAACTAGCGGATACGAGCAGTACTTC. Its protein product is CASSPWGTSGYEQYF.

This clonotype was detected a few times. The chain combines TRBV10-3 with TRBJ2-2, with D maybe TRBD2 (6 bases). Germline V gene data show CDR1 as ENHRY and CDR2 as SYGVKD. The V end was cut by 9 bases, the J end by 0 bases, with 11 bases between. CDR3 size: 14 residues. In DNA form, the CDR3 reads TGTGCCATGAGAACTAGCTCGAACACCGGGGAGCTGTTTTTT. It specifies CAMRTSSNTGELFF.